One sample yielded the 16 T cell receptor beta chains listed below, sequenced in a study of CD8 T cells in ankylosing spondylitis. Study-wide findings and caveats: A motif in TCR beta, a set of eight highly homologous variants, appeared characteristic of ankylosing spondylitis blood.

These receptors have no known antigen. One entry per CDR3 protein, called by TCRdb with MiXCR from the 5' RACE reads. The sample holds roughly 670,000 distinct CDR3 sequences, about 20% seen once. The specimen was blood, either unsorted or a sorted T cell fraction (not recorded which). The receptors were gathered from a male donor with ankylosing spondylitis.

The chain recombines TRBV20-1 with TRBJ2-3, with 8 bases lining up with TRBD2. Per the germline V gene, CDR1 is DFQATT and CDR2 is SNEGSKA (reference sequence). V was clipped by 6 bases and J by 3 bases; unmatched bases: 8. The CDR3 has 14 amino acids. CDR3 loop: CSAGGGGLTDTQYF. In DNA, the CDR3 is TGCAGTGCCGGGGGGGGCGGATTAACAGATACGCAGTATTTT.

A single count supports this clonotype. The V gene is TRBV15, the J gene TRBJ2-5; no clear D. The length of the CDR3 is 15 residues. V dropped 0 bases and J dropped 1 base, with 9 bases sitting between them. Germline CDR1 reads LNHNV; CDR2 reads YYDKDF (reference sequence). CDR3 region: CATSRDRPTQETQYF. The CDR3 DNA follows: TGTGCCACCAGCAGAGATCGGCCTACCCAAGAGACCCAGTACTTC. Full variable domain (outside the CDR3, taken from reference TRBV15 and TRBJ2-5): DAMVIQNPRYQVTQFGKPVTLSCSQTLNHNVMYWYQQKSSQAPKLLFHYYDKDFNNEADTPDNFQSRRPNTSFCFLDIRSPGLGDTAMYLCATSRDRPTQETQYFGPGTRLLVL.

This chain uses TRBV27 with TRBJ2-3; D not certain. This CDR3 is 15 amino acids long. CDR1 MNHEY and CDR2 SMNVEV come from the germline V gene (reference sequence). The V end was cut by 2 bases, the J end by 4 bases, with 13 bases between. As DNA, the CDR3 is TGTGCCAGCAGTTTAGGGTCGGGTTATGCAGATACGCAGTATTTT. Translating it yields CASSLGSGYADTQYF.

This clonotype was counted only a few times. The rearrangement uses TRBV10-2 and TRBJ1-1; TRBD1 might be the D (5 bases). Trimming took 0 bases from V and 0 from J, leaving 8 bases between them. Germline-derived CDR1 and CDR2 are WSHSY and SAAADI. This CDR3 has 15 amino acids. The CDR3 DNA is TGCGCCAGCAGTGAGTCTGCAGGGTTGAACACTGAAGCTTTCTTT. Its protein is CASSESAGLNTEAFF.

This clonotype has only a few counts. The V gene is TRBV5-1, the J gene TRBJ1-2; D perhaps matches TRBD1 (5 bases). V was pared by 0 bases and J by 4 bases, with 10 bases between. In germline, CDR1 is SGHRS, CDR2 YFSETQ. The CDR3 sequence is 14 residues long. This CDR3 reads CASSLGVTVYGYTF. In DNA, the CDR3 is TGCGCCAGCAGCTTGGGGGTGACAGTCTATGGCTACACCTTC.

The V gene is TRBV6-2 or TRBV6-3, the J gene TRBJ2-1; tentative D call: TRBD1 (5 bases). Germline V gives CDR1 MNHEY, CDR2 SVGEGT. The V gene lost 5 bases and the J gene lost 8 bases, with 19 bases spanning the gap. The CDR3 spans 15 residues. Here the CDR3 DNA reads TGTGCCAGCAGTGCCGAACTCCCAGGGCTCGATGAGCAGTTCTTC. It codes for CASSAELPGLDEQFF.

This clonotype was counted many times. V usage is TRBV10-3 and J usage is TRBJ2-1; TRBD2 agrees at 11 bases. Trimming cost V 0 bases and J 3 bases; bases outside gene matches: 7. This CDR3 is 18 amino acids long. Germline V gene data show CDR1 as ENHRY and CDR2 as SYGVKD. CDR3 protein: CAISESPSGRPNYNEQFF. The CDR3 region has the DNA TGTGCCATCAGTGAGTCCCCTAGCGGGAGGCCTAACTACAATGAGCAGTTCTTC.

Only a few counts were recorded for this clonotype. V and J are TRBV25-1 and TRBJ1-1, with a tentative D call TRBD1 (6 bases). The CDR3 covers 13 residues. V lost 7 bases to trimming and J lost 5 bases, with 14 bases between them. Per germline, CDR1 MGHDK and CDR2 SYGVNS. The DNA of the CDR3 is TGTGCCAGCACAGGCAGGGGACGGACTGAAGCTTTCTTT. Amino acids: CASTGRGRTEAFF.

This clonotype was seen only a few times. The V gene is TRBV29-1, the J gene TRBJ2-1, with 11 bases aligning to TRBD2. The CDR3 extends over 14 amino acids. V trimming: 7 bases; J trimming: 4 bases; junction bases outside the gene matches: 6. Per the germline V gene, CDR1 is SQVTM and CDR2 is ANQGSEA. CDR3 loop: CSGIAGGTYNEQFF. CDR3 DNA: TGCAGCGGAATAGCGGGAGGGACATACAATGAGCAGTTCTTC.

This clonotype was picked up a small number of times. The CDR3 DNA follows: TGCAGTGCTATACCAGCGGGCAACCTAAATGAGCAGTTCTTC. Translating gives CSAIPAGNLNEQFF. The genes are TRBV20-1 and TRBJ2-1; D may be TRBD2 (6 bases). The CDR3 length is 14 residues. Looked up from germline, CDR1 is DFQATT and CDR2 is SNEGSKA (reference sequence). Trimming removed 4 bases at V and 7 bases at J, with 17 bases between.

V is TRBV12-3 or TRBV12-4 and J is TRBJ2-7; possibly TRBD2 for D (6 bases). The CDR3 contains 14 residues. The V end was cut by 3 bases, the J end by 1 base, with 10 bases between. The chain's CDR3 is CASSFDGGSYEQYF. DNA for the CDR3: TGTGCCAGCAGTTTTGACGGGGGATCCTACGAGCAGTACTTC.

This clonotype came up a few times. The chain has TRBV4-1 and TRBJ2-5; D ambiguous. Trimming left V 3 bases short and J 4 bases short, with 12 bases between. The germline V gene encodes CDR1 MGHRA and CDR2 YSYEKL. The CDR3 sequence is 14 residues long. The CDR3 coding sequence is TGCGCCAGCAGCCACCCGGCAGCAGGAGAGACCCAGTACTTC. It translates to CASSHPAAGETQYF.

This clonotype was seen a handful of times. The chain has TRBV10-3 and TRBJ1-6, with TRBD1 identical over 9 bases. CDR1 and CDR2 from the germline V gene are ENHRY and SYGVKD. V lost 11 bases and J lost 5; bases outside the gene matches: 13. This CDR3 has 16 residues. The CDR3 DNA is TGTGCCGCCAGGGGTGGGACAGGGTATGATAATTCACCCCTCCACTTT. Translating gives CAARGGTGYDNSPLHF.

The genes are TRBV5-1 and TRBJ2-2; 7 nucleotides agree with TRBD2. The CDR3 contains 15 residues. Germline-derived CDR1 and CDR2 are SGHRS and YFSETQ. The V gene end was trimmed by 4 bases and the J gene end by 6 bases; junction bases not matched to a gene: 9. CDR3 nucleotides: TGCGCCAGCAGCCAATGGACTAGTCGGCCCGGGGAGCTGTTTTTT. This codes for CASSQWTSRPGELFF.

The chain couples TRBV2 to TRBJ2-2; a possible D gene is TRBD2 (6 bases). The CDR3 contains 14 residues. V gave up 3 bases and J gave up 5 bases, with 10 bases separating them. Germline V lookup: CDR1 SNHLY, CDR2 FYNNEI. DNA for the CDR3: TGTGCCAGCAGTGATGCGGGGAGAACCGGGGAGCTGTTTTTT. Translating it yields CASSDAGRTGELFF.

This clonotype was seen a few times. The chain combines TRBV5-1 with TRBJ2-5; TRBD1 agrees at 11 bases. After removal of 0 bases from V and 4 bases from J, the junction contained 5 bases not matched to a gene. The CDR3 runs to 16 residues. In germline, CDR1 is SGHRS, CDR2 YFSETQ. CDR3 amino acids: CASSLAGTGGRETQYF. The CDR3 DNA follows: TGCGCCAGCAGCTTGGCCGGGACAGGGGGGAGAGAGACCCAGTACTTC.